This T cell receptor beta chain was captured in a study of PD-1 blockade in classical Hodgkin lymphoma. Regarding the study as a whole: Patients were excluded if nivolumab began under 1 year after ASCT (the autologous transplant).

This CDR3 is 13 amino acids long. The V gene lost 7 bases and the J gene lost 9 bases, with 17 bases spanning the gap. Germline CDR1 is SNHLY and CDR2 is FYNNEI. With regard to this clone: No antigen is known for it.

The protocol was immunoSEQ multiplex PCR, while the TCRdb copy is restricted to in-frame clones and leaves out a portion. The sample has some 95,000 clones, roughly nine tenths seen once. Every one of the patients relapsed after autologous stem cell transplantation (brentuximab vedotin exposure was variable). Here the sequenced sample was peripheral blood mononuclear cells (PBMCs), taken before the second cycle of nivolumab. This TCR was sampled from a human donor with classical Hodgkin lymphoma. The genes are TRBV2 and TRBJ2-3; D remains unclear. The DNA for the CDR3 is TGTGCCAGCATATTGCCTGCCCAAGGAACGCAGTATTTT. Translation gives CASILPAQGTQYF.